The TCR beta chain under discussion was sequenced for a study of regulatory T cells in long-lasting Graves disease. Germline trimming cut 8 bases from V and 5 bases from J; bases unmatched to any gene: 7. This CDR3 contains 13 residues. Germline loops: CDR1 SGHVS, CDR2 FQNEAQ. Construction of the TCR beta libraries employed iRepertoire HTBI primers in conjunction with Arm-PCR of CDR3 regions. MiXCR, run by TCRdb on the multiplex PCR reads, gives a single entry per CDR3 protein. Among roughly 380,000 distinct CDR3 sequences listed, about 14% were seen once. Documented time point: newly diagnosed GD, antithyroid drugs for less than 3 months. Researchers made the TCR library from RNA that was extracted from PBMCs. Ten or more counts support this clonotype.

The gene calls are TRBV7-8 and TRBJ2-5; 8 positions match TRBD1. The clonotype was recovered from a female donor with Graves disease. This material consisted of peripheral blood mononuclear cells (PBMCs), taken at new diagnosis, from a patient treated with antithyroid drugs. Written as DNA, the CDR3 is TGTGCCAGCGACCGGACAGGGTGGGAGACCCAGTACTTC. This gives the protein CASDRTGWETQYF.